A single sample is the source of the 6 T cell receptor beta chains below, sequenced in a study of blood T cell repertoires in COVID-19. TCRdb keeps only in-frame clones here, not all; method: immunoSEQ multiplex PCR. Among approximately 69,000 clones listed, roughly 79% were seen once. Sequences were obtained from peripheral blood. These receptors originate from a man between 60 and 75 years old with acute or convalescent COVID-19.

The chain couples TRBV5-1 to TRBJ2-1, with a tentative D call TRBD1 (6 bases). V lost 3 bases and J 4 bases, leaving 14 bases between the germline ends. This CDR3 has 15 amino acids. Germline assignment: CDR1 SGHRS and CDR2 YFSETQ. The CDR3 sequence is CASSSMDRGYNEQFF. CDR3 sequence (DNA): TGCGCCAGCAGCTCCATGGACAGAGGTTACAATGAGCAGTTCTTC. Supplemented by reference TRBV5-1 and TRBJ2-1, the full variable domain reads KAGVTQTPRYLIKTRGQQVTLSCSPISGHRSVSWYQQTPGQGLQFLFEYFSETQRNKGNFPGRFSGRQFSNSRSEMNVSTLELGDSALYLCASSSMDRGYNEQFFGPGTRLTVL.

The rearrangement joins TRBV9 to TRBJ1-1; 9 bases align to TRBD1. From germline, CDR1 is SGDLS and CDR2 YYNGEE. Unmatched junction bases numbered 6, after V lost 4 bases and J lost 8 bases. The CDR3 length is 13 residues. CDR3 bases: TGTGCCAGCAGCCCGATGGGACAGGGCGAAGCTTTCTTT. This encodes CASSPMGQGEAFF.

The rearrangement uses TRBV5-1 and TRBJ1-4; D call uncertain. V was trimmed by 0 bases and J by 8 bases, leaving 5 bases between them. Germline assignment: CDR1 SGHRS and CDR2 YFSETQ. The CDR3 length is 12 residues. The CDR3 DNA follows: TGCGCCAGCAGCTTGGAGCGGGAAAAACTGTTTTTT. Its translation: CASSLEREKLFF.

In DNA form, the CDR3 reads TGTGCCAGCTCACCCCCGGCAGGGAAGTGGTACGAGCAGTACTTC. It yields the protein CASSPPAGKWYEQYF. The chain is built from TRBV18 and TRBJ2-7, with D perhaps TRBD1 (5 bases). CDR3 length equals 15 residues. Trimming shortened V by 3 bases and J by 4 bases, and 16 bases separated the two germline ends. The germline V gene encodes CDR1 KGHSH and CDR2 LQKENI. Looking up the rest from reference TRBV18 and TRBJ2-7 gives the full variable domain: NAGVMQNPRHLVRRRGQEARLRCSPMKGHSHVYWYRQLPEEGLKFMVYLQKENIIDESGMPKERFSAEFPKEGPSILRIQQVVRGDSAAYFCASSPPAGKWYEQYFGPGTRLTVT.

This clone turned up a few times. The chain joins TRBV18 to TRBJ2-2, with D possibly TRBD1 on 5 matching bases. V was trimmed by 4 bases and J by 6 bases, leaving 21 bases between them. Germline CDR1 and CDR2: KGHSH and LQKENI. The length of the CDR3 is 17 residues. The CDR3 DNA follows: TGTGCCAGCTCACGCCAACCGGGCAGGGTGATAGCCGGGGAGCTGTTTTTT. Protein sequence: CASSRQPGRVIAGELFF. Using reference TRBV18 and TRBJ2-2 for the parts outside the CDR3, the full variable domain is NAGVMQNPRHLVRRRGQEARLRCSPMKGHSHVYWYRQLPEEGLKFMVYLQKENIIDESGMPKERFSAEFPKEGPSILRIQQVVRGDSAAYFCASSRQPGRVIAGELFFGEGSRLTVL.

This clone showed up just once. One end of the junction fails to match germline, which may point to a read error. This chain uses TRBV5-1 with TRBJ1-1; 8 bases agree with TRBD1. CDR3 length equals 14 residues. The germline V gene has CDR1 SGHRS and CDR2 YFSETQ. The CDR3 DNA is TGCGCGAGCAGGTCGACAGGGGTGAACACTGAAGCTTTCTTT. This translates into CASRSTGVNTEAFF.